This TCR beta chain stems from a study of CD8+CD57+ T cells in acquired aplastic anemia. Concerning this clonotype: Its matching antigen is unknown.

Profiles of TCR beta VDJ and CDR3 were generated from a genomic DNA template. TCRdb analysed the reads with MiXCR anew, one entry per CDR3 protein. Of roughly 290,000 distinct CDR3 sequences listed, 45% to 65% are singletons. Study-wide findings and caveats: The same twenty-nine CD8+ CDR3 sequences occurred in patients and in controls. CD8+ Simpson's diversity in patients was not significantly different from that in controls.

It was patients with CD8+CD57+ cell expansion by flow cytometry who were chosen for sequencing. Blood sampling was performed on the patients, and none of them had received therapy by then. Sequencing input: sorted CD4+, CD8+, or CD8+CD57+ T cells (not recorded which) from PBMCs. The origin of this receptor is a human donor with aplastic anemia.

CDR3: CSARSGLSYEQYF. CDR3 DNA sequence: TGCAGTGCTAGAAGCGGACTCTCCTACGAGCAGTACTTC. The V and J genes are TRBV20-1 and TRBJ2-7; tentative D call: TRBD2 (5 bases). Germline values: CDR1 DFQATT, CDR2 SNEGSKA (reference sequence). The CDR3 contains 13 residues. Trimming took off 2 bases at V and 0 bases at J, with 8 bases between the two ends.